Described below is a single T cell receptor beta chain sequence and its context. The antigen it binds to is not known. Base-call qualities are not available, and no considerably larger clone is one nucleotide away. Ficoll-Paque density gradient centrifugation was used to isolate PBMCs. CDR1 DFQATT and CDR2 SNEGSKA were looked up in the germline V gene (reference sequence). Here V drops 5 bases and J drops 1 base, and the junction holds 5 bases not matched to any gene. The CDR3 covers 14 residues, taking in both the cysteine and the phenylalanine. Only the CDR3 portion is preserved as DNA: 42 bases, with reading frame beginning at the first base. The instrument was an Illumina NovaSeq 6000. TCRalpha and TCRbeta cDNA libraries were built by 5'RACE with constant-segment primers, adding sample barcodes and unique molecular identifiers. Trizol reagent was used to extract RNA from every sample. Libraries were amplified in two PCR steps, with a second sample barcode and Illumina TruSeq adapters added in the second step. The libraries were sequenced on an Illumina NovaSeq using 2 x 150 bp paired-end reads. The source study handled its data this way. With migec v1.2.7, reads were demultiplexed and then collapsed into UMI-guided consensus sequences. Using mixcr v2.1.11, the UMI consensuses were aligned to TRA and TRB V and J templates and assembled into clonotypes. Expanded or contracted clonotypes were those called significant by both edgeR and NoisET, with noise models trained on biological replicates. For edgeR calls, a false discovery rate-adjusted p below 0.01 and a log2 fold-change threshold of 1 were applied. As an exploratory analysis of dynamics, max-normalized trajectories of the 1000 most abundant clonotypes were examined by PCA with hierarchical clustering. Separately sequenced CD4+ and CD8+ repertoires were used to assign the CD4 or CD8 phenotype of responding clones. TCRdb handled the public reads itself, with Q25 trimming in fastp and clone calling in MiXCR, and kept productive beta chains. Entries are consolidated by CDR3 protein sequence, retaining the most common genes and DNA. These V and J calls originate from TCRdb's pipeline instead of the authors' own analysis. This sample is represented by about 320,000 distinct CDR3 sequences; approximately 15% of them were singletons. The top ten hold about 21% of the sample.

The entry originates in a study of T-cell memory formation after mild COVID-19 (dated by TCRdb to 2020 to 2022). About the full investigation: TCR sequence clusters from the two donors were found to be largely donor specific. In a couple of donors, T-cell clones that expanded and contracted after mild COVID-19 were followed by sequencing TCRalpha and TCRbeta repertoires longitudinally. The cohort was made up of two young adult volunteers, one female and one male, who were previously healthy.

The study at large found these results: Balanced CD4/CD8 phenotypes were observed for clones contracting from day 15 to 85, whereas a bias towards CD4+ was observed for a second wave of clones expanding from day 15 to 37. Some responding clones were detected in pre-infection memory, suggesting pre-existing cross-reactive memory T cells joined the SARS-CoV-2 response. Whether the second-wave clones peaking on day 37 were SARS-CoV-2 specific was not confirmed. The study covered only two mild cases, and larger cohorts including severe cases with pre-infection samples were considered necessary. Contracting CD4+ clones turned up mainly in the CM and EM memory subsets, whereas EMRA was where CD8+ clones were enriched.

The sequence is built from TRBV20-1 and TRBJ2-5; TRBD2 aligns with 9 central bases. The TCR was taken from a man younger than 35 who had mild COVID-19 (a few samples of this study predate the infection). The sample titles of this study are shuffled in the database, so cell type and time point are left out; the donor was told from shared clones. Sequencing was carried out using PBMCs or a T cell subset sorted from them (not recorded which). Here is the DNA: TGCAGTGCTGAGGCGGGGGGGGTCCAAGAGACCCAGTACTTC. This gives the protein CSAEAGGVQETQYF.